This T cell receptor (beta chain) is drawn from a study of cytotoxic CD8 clonotypes in ibrutinib-treated CLL. General observations from the study: T-cell clonality at baseline went above that of age-matched healthy donors and rose and fell with circulating CD8+ T-cell counts. Clonality climbed at ibrutinib response, then dropped toward baseline at progression.

Target depth was 1 in 200,000 to 1 in 1 million T cells, about 10x per clonotype. The table came from immunoSEQ multiplex PCR; TCRdb's copy has only in-frame clones and leaves some out. The sample holds around 76,000 clones; over 80% are singletons and the top ten take less than 45%. Genomic DNA for TCR beta libraries, around 2 micrograms, came from cryopreserved PBMCs. The CDR3 covers 15 residues. Germline CDR1 is SGHRS and CDR2 is YFSETQ. Trimming removed 3 bases from V and 4 bases from J; junction bases left unmatched: 7. As regards this clone: The antigen is not known.

V and J are TRBV5-1 and TRBJ2-3; 8 bases align to TRBD2. The sequence was obtained from a human donor with chronic lymphocytic leukemia. The source was PBMCs, collected after 24 months of ibrutinib treatment. The CDR3 bases are TGCGCCAGCAGCTCAAGCGGGAGCATCGCAGATACGCAGTATTTT. Amino acids: CASSSSGSIADTQYF.